A single sample is the source of the 14 T cell receptor beta chains below, sequenced in a study of T cell responses to AZD1222 COVID-19 vaccine. Only in-frame clones appear in the TCRdb table, and some are missing; sequencing was by immunoSEQ multiplex PCR. The top ten clones hold roughly 8% of a sample with roughly 130,000 clones, roughly 85% of them seen once. Sequences were derived from peripheral blood, sampled on day 0 of AZD1222 vaccination. These receptors all come from an adult in good health.

This chain connects TRBV5-1 to TRBJ2-1; D is uncertain. Trimming took 5 bases from V and 0 from J, leaving 12 bases between them. Germline lookup yields CDR1 SGHRS and CDR2 YFSETQ. This CDR3 has 15 amino acids. This CDR3 reads CASSYMGSSYNEQFF. CDR3 nucleotide sequence: TGCGCCAGCAGTTACATGGGCAGCTCCTACAATGAGCAGTTCTTC.

This CDR3 is CASSLTLVQQYF. Written as DNA, the CDR3 is TGTGCCAGCAGTTTAACCTTAGTCCAGCAGTACTTC. This chain connects TRBV28 to TRBJ2-7, with D uncertain. The V end was cut by 2 bases, the J end by 8 bases, with 10 bases between. This CDR3 comprises 12 residues. Germline CDR1 MDHEN, CDR2 SYDVKM.

This sequence joins TRBV9 and TRBJ1-1; D is uncertain. Per germline, CDR1 SGDLS and CDR2 YYNGEE. Trimming took 0 bases from V and 3 from J, leaving 6 bases between them. CDR3 length: 13 residues. The DNA for the CDR3 is TGTGCCAGCAGCGTAGGGCGGGACACTGAAGCTTTCTTT. It specifies CASSVGRDTEAFF.

This clone was found a few times. V usage is TRBV6-2 or TRBV6-3 and J usage is TRBJ1-6; no firm D call. This CDR3 comprises 18 residues. Germline CDR1 is MNHEY and CDR2 is SVGEGT. The V end lost 0 bases, the J end lost 8 bases, and 20 bases lay between the germline ends. CDR3 in DNA: TGTGCCAGCAGTTACTCGAAGTCGATCGGATTCTGGGATTCACCCCTCCACTTT. Its protein product is CASSYSKSIGFWDSPLHF.

The chain carries TRBV7-9 and TRBJ1-1; D remains unclear. Germline V gene sequence: CDR1 SEHNR, CDR2 FQNEAQ (reference sequence). The CDR3 loop spans 14 amino acids. Trimming took 3 bases from V and 7 from J, leaving 15 bases between them. The CDR3 sequence is CASSLDGEMGEAFF. The CDR3, as DNA: TGTGCCAGCAGCTTGGACGGGGAAATGGGTGAAGCTTTCTTT.

The gene calls are TRBV11-2 and TRBJ1-3, with D tentatively TRBD1 (5 bases). This CDR3 comprises 14 residues. The germline V gene encodes CDR1 SGHAT and CDR2 FQNNGV. V lost 6 bases to trimming and J lost 2 bases, with 11 bases between them. CDR3 in amino acids: CASRPTAPGNTIYF. The CDR3 DNA follows: TGTGCCAGCAGACCGACAGCTCCTGGAAACACCATATATTTT.

The chain employs TRBV28 and TRBJ1-6, with D unclear. The CDR3 contains 16 residues. Trimming pared 5 bases from V and 0 bases from J, leaving 11 bases between. Germline assignment: CDR1 MDHEN and CDR2 SYDVKM. This CDR3 reads CASSPNAISYNSPLHF. The DNA of the CDR3 is TGTGCCAGCAGTCCCAACGCCATCTCCTATAATTCACCCCTCCACTTT.

V is TRBV6-5 and J is TRBJ1-5; D possibly corresponds to TRBD1 (5 bases). Germline values: CDR1 MNHEY, CDR2 SVGAGI. V was clipped by 6 bases and J by 4 bases, with 13 bases between them. This CDR3 spans 14 amino acids. CDR3 in amino acids: CASSLPGRNQPQHF. CDR3 DNA: TGTGCCAGCAGCCTACCAGGGCGAAATCAGCCCCAGCATTTT.

J is TRBJ2-7 and V is TRBV28; D unresolved. The CDR3 loop spans 11 amino acids. CDR1 and CDR2 from the germline V gene are MDHEN and SYDVKM. The V gene lost 5 bases and the J gene lost 7 bases, with 9 bases spanning the gap. The CDR3 here is CASSKLREQYF. The DNA for the CDR3 is TGTGCCAGCAGTAAGTTGAGGGAGCAGTACTTC.

V and J are TRBV6-5 and TRBJ1-5; D may be TRBD1 (5 bases). CDR1 is MNHEY and CDR2 is SVGAGI in the germline V gene. The V gene lost 6 bases and the J gene lost 0 bases, with 12 bases spanning the gap. The CDR3 contains 15 residues. The CDR3 loop reads CASRVTGDSNQPQHF. CDR3 nucleotide sequence: TGTGCCAGCAGGGTAACAGGTGATAGCAATCAGCCCCAGCATTTT.

V is TRBV5-1 and J is TRBJ2-3; D is unresolved. V lost 3 bases to trimming and J lost 7 bases, with 12 bases between them. This CDR3 region has 13 residues. Germline lookup yields CDR1 SGHRS and CDR2 YFSETQ. CDR3 nucleotides: TGCGCCAGCAGCTCCAGTAGGGAATATACGCAGTATTTT. As protein: CASSSSREYTQYF. Based on the CDR3 plus reference TRBV5-1 and TRBJ2-3, the full variable domain is KAGVTQTPRYLIKTRGQQVTLSCSPISGHRSVSWYQQTPGQGLQFLFEYFSETQRNKGNFPGRFSGRQFSNSRSEMNVSTLELGDSALYLCASSSSREYTQYFGPGTRLTVL.

This clone showed up just once. The J gene is TRBJ1-3, the V gene TRBV2; unclear D gene. Germline CDR1 is SNHLY and CDR2 is FYNNEI. Trimming removed 6 bases at V and 0 bases at J, with 12 bases between. CDR3 length: 15 residues. CDR3 in DNA: TGTGCCAGCAGACTTCTCTTGAGCTCTGGAAACACCATATATTTT. This codes for CASRLLLSSGNTIYF.

The chain is built from TRBV5-6 and TRBJ1-1; tentatively, D is TRBD1 (6 bases). V dropped 4 bases and J dropped 5 bases, with 12 bases sitting between them. Germline CDR1 is SGHDT and CDR2 is YYEEEE. CDR3 length equals 13 residues. The CDR3: CASSEGGRTEAFF. The CDR3 DNA reads TGTGCCAGCAGCGAGGGGGGTCGGACTGAAGCTTTCTTT.

This clone was observed a few times. The chain combines TRBV12-3 or TRBV12-4 with TRBJ2-2; D not resolved. The CDR3 is made up of 12 amino acids. The ends were cut back, 2 bases at V and 6 bases at J, with 4 bases in the middle. The CDR3 bases are TGTGCCAGCAGTTTACTGGCCGGGGAGCTGTTTTTT. It yields the protein CASSLLAGELFF.